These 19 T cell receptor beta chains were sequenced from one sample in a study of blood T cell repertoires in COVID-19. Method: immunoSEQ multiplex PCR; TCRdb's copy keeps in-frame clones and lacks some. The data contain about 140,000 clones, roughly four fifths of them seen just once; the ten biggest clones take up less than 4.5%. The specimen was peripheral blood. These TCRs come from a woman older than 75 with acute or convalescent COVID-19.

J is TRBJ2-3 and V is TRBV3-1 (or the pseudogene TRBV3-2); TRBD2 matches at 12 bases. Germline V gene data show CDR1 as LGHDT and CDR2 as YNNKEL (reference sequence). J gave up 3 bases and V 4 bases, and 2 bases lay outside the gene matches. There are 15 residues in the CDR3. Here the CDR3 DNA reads TGTGCCAGCAGCCTGACTAGCGGGAGAACAGATACGCAGTATTTT. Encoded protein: CASSLTSGRTDTQYF.

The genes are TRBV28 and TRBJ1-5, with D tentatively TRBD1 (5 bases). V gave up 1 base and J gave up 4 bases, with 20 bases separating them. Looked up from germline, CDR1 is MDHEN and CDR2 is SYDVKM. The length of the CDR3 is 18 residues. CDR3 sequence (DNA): TGTGCCAGCAGTTTATCTCGCTCTGTCGGGGGACGGAATCAGCCCCAGCATTTT. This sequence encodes CASSLSRSVGGRNQPQHF.

CDR3 region: CATSDLPGRAGEQYF. CDR3 in DNA: TGTGCCACCAGTGATTTGCCCGGGAGGGCCGGCGAGCAGTACTTC. J is TRBJ2-7 and V is TRBV24-1, with 8 bases identical to TRBD2. This CDR3 spans 15 amino acids. The germline V gene has CDR1 KGHDR and CDR2 SFDVKD. With V trimmed by 0 bases and J by 6 bases, 6 bases remained unmatched.

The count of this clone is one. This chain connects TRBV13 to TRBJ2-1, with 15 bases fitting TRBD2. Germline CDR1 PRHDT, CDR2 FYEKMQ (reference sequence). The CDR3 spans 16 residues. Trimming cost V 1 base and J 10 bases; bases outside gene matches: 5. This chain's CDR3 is CASSLDPGLAGGEQFF. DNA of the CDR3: TGTGCCAGCAGCTTAGACCCTGGACTAGCGGGGGGGGAGCAGTTCTTC. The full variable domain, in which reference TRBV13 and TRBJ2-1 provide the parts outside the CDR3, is AAGVIQSPRHLIKEKRETATLKCYPIPRHDTVYWYQQGPGQDPQFLISFYEKMQSDKGSIPDRFSAQQFSDYHSELNMSSLELGDSALYFCASSLDPGLAGGEQFFGPGTRLTVL.

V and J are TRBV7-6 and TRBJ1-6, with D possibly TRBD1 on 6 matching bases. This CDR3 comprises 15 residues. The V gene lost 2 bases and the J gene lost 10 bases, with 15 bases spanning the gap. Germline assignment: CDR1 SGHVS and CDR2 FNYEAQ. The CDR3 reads CASSLKGTGPSPLHF. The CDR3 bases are TGTGCCAGCAGCTTAAAGGGCACAGGGCCCTCACCCCTCCACTTT.

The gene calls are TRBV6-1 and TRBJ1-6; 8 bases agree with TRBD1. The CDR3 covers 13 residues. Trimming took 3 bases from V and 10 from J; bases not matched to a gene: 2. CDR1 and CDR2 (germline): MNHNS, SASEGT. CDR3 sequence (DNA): TGTGCCAGCAGTGAGGACAGGGAATCACCCCTCCACTTT. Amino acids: CASSEDRESPLHF.

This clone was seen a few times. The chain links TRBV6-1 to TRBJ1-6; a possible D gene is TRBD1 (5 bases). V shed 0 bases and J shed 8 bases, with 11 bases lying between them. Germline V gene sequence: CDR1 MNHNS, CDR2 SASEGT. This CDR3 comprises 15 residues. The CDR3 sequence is CASSEADQGYSPLHF. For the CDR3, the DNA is TGTGCCAGCAGTGAAGCAGATCAGGGATATTCACCCCTCCACTTT.

This CDR3 is CASSQDRVLNTEAFF. The CDR3 nucleotides are TGTGCCAGCTCCCAGGACAGGGTATTGAACACTGAAGCTTTCTTT. The chain has TRBV18 and TRBJ1-1, with 8 bases lining up with TRBD1. Germline V CDR1 and CDR2: KGHSH, LQKENI. V shed 6 bases, J shed 0 bases, and the junction held 6 bases outside the gene matches. This CDR3 contains 15 residues.

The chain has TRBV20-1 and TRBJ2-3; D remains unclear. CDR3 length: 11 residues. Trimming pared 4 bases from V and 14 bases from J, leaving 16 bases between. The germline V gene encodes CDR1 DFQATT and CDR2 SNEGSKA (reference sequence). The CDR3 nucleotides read TGCAGTGCTAAGCTGTCCTCTAAGCCGTATTTT. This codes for CSAKLSSKPYF.

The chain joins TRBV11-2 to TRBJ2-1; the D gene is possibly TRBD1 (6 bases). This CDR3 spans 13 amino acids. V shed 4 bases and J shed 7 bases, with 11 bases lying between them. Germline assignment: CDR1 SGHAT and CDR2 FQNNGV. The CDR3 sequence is CASSSGAENEQFF. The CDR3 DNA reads TGTGCCAGCAGCTCAGGGGCGGAGAATGAGCAGTTCTTC.

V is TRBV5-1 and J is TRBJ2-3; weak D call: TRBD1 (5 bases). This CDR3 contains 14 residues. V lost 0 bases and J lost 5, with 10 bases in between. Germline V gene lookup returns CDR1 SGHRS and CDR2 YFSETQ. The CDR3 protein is CASSLGQSLDTQYF. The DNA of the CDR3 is TGCGCCAGCAGCTTGGGACAGTCCTTAGATACGCAGTATTTT.

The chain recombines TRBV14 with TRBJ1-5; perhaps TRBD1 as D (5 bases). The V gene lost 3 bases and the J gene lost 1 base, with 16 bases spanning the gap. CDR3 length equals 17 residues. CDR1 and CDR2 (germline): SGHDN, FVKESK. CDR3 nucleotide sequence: TGTGCCAGCAGCCATGCGGCAGGGCTCAGCAGCAATCAGCCCCAGCATTTT. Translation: CASSHAAGLSSNQPQHF.

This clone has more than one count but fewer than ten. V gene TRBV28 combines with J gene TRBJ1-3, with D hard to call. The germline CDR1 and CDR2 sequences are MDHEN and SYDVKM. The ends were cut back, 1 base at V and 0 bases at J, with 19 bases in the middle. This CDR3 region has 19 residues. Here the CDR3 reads CASSLLSLGRYLSGNTIYF. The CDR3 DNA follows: TGTGCCAGCAGTTTATTGTCGCTGGGCCGCTATCTCTCTGGAAACACCATATATTTT. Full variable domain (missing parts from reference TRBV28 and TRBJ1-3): DVKVTQSSRYLVKRTGEKVFLECVQDMDHENMFWYRQDPGLGLRLIYFSYDVKMKEKGDIPEGYSVSREKKERFSLILESASTNQTSMYLCASSLLSLGRYLSGNTIYFGEGSWLTVV.

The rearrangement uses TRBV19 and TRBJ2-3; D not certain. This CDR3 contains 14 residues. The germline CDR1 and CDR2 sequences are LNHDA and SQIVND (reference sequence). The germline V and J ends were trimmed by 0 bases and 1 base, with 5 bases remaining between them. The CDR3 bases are TGTGCCAGTAGTATAGATCCCGGCACAGATACGCAGTATTTT. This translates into CASSIDPGTDTQYF.

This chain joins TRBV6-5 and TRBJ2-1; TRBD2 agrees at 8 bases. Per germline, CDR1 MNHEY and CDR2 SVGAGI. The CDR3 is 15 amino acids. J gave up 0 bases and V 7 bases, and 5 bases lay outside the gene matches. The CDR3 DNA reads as TGTGCCAGCATTACGAGCGGGAGCTCCTACAATGAGCAGTTCTTC. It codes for CASITSGSSYNEQFF.

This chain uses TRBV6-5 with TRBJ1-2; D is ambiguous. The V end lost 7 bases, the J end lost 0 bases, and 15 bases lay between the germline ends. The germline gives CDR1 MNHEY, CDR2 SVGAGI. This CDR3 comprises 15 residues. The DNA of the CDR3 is TGTGCCAGCACCAAAGGGAGGGAAGCTAACTATGGCTACACCTTC. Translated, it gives CASTKGREANYGYTF.

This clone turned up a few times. The CDR3 coding sequence is TGTGCCAGCAGGCCCACAGGTGGAAATCAGCCCCAGCATTTT. As protein: CASRPTGGNQPQHF. V gene TRBV28 combines with J gene TRBJ1-5; weak D call: TRBD1 (5 bases). Germline CDR1 is MDHEN and CDR2 is SYDVKM. This CDR3 is built from 14 residues. V gave up 6 bases and J gave up 4 bases, with 13 bases separating them.

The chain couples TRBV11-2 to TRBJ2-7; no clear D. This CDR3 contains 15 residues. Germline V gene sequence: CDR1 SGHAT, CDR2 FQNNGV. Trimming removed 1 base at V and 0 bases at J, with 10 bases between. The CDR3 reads CASSLGVRSSYEQYF. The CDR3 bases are TGTGCCAGCAGCTTAGGGGTGAGGAGCTCCTACGAGCAGTACTTC.

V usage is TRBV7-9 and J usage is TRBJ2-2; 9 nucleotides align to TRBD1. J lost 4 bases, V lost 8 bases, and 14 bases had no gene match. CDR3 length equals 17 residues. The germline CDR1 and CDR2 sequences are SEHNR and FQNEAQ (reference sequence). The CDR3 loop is CASGQQGTGKATGELFF. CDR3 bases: TGTGCCAGCGGACAACAGGGGACAGGGAAGGCCACCGGGGAGCTGTTTTTT.